This TCR beta chain stems from a study of cytomegalovirus exposure and HLA in healthy donors. Both 60 Vbeta primers and 13 Jbeta primers went into the PCR. Sequencing used immunoSEQ multiplex PCR; TCRdb keeps in-frame clones, though not all of them. The table lists about 71,000 clones, about 67% of them singletons. V shed 5 bases and J shed 0 bases, with 16 bases lying between them. CDR3 length equals 16 residues. The germline CDR1 and CDR2 sequences are SGHTA and FQGNSA. The specimen sequenced was PBMCs. This clonotype was sampled from a middle-aged man in good health and CMV-seropositive. V is TRBV7-2 and J is TRBJ1-1, with D possibly matching TRBD1 (5 bases). In DNA, the CDR3 is TGTGCCAGCAGCCCCAGACCAGGGTTTATGAACACTGAAGCTTTCTTT. Translation gives CASSPRPGFMNTEAFF. The full variable domain, with the rest looked up from reference TRBV7-2 and TRBJ1-1, is GAGVSQSPSNKVTEKGKDVELRCDPISGHTALYWYRQSLGQGLEFLIYFQGNSAPDKSGLPSDRFSAERTGGSVSTLTIQRTQQEDSAVYLCASSPRPGFMNTEAFFGQGTRLTVV.